Included here is one TCR beta chain sequence, with context. The antigen this receptor binds is unknown. No clone much larger than this one lies a single base away; base qualities are absent. The entire amount of isolated RNA was reverse transcribed using the High Capacity cDNA Reverse Transcription Kit, so the sequenced TCRB transcripts were expressed ones. Naive, central memory and regulatory T cell samples underwent deep immunoSEQ sequencing, averaging roughly 3.4 million total reads per sample. Sorted cells were lysed in RLT buffer, and RNA was extracted using DNase-treated RNeasy Micro or Mini kits according to cell number. To prevent cross-contamination, every cell subset was processed on its own, while patient and healthy donor samples were processed together. The immunoSEQ multiplex PCR was used to amplify TCRB sequences from cDNA, generating 87-bp fragments that spanned the CDR3 region. Sequencing of the amplicons was done on the Illumina HiSeq platform. Per the source publication's procedure: PCR bias was computationally corrected using synthetic template baselines, reads within Hamming distance 2 were collapsed, and singletons that could not be merged were discarded. Reads were aligned against IMGT so that V, D and J genes, CDR3 length and insertions or deletions at six rearrangement sites could be assigned. Within each subset, clonotype counts were normalized to sorted cell number, and only after that were true diversity and Gini coefficients computed with the tcR R package. The overlap coefficient, calculated on TCRB nucleotide sequences, was used to measure repertoire sharing. Out-of-frame TCRB sequences from naive cells were analyzed to stand in for the pre-selection repertoire. Entries here come from immuneACCESS through TCRdb and include only in-frame sequences with V and J called. Some clones fail to appear in such tables; in the studies checked, an unresolved V gene covers under half of the shortfall, and the cause of the remainder is unknown. V, J and clone size are those of that table, while D and trimming were read from the DNA. The sample records about 280,000 clones, 15% of which are singletons. Less than 0.02% of the sample rests with the top ten.

From each donor, a single peripheral blood sample of about 110 mL on average was drawn into heparinised tubes. Using a panel that included CD45RO, CCR7, CD25, CD127, CD95 and CD27, naive, central memory, regulatory and stem cell-like memory CD4+ T cells were sorted on a BD FACSAria II. Every sorted population had a purity above 95%. PBMCs were isolated right away by Lymphoprep density gradient centrifugation and were stained directly, without culture. Samples were stained and sorted in pairs, with one healthy donor and one patient per experiment, so that batch effects were minimized. This sample is drawn from a study of beta chain features in type 1 diabetes (dated by TCRdb to the late 2010s). Looking at the study overall: Patients and healthy donors did not differ in mean age, gender distribution, total cell number or subset yield. Across all samples, some 99 million sorted cells were examined, and cell number per subset correlated strongly with RNA yield. In the study, recently diagnosed type 1 diabetes patients and matched healthy donors were compared on the TCRB repertoires of their sorted circulating CD4+ T cell subsets. Whereas all 28 donors provided naive and central memory subsets, regulatory and stem cell-like memory subsets were isolated from just 8 patients and about 8 healthy donors.

General conclusions and limits of the study: Because cDNA was sequenced instead of genomic DNA, highly expressing activated cells could be over-represented, though the groups showed no difference in activation or CD3 levels. Naive, central memory and regulatory TCRB repertoires appeared to be more similar among patients than among healthy donors. At VDJ recombination sites, type 1 diabetes patients had fewer insertions and more deleted nucleotides, which implies abnormalities in thymic rearrangement. In all four CD4+ subsets, TCRB CDR3 length was moderately but significantly shorter in type 1 diabetes patients. Because the HLA sub-analyses included only small numbers of individuals, any influence of HLA type on TCRB rearrangement was left unresolved. Shorter templates might have been favored by PCR, but patient and control samples were amplified and corrected together, so both groups would have been affected equally by any skew.

The CDR3 runs 14 amino acids, cysteine and phenylalanine included. The read is trimmed to its CDR3 DNA, 42 bases read in frame from base 1. According to the germline V gene, CDR1 reads MDHEN and CDR2 reads SYDVKM. V is reduced by 3 bases and J by 8 bases, leaving a spacing of 16 bases between them. The TCR comes from a man younger than 35 with type 1 diabetes. The chain joins TRBV28 to TRBJ1-2, with the D segment identity uncertain. The sample consisted of naive CD4+ T cells from blood. The cell subset or site label, read with the paper, signifies: true naive CD4+ T cells. The nucleotide sequence reads as follows: TGTGCCAGCAGTTTCGGTGAAGAGTTGCGAGGCTACACCTTC. It is translated as CASSFGEELRGYTF.